The clone carrying this T cell receptor beta chain was recorded many times. Antigen unknown. This record comes from a study of T-cell memory formation after mild COVID-19. Study findings and constraints: Researchers found some responding clones in pre-infection memory, a sign that cross-reactive memory joined. Contracting CD8+ clones were enriched in EMRA, CD4+ mainly in CM and EM.

The TCR alpha and TCR beta cDNA libraries, bearing sample barcodes and UMIs, were generated by 5'RACE using constant-segment primers. TCRdb re-called the 5' RACE reads with MiXCR, one entry per CDR3 protein. The table includes 300,000 to 400,000 distinct CDR3 sequences, 13% to 15% detected once. What was sequenced was PBMCs or a T cell subset sorted from them (not recorded which). This receptor was obtained from a man younger than 30 who had mild COVID-19 (a few samples of this study predate the infection). Cell type and time point are not known.

In nucleotides, the CDR3 is TGTGCCAGCTCGAGAGCGGGGGGTTCGGAGACCCAGTACTTC. This translates into CASSRAGGSETQYF. The chain employs TRBV9 and TRBJ2-5; 9 bases fit TRBD2. This CDR3 spans 14 amino acids. Germline values: CDR1 SGDLS, CDR2 YYNGEE. Unmatched junction bases numbered 9, after V lost 7 bases and J lost 5 bases.